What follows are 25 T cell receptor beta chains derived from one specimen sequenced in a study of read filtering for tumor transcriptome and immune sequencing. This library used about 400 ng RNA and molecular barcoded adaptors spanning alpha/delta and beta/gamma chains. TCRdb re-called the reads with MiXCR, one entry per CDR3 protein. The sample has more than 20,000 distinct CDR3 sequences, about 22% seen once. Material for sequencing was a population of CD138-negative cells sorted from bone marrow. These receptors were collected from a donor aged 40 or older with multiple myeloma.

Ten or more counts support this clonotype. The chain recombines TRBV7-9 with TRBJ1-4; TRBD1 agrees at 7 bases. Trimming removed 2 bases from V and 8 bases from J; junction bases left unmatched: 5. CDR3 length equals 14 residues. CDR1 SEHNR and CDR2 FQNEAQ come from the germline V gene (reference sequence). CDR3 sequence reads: CASSLIGTEEKLFF. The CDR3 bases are TGTGCCAGCAGCTTAATAGGGACAGAAGAAAAACTGTTTTTT.

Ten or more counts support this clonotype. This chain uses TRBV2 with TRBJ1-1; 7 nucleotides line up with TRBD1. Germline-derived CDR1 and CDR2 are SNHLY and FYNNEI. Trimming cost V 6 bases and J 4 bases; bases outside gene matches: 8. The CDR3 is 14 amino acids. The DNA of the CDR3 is TGTGCCAGCAGGAGAGACAGGGCGAGCACTGAAGCTTTCTTT. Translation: CASRRDRASTEAFF.

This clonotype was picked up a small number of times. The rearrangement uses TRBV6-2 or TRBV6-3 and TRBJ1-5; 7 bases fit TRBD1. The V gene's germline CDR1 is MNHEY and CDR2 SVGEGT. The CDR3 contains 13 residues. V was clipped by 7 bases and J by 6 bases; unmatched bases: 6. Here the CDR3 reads CASTQGTAQPQHF. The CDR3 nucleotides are TGTGCCAGCACACAGGGGACGGCTCAGCCCCAGCATTTT.

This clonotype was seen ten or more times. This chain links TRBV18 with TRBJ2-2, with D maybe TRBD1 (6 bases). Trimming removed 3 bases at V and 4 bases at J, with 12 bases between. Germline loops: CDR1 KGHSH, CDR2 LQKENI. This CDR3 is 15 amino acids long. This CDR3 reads CASSPPTGSTGELFF. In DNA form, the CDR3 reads TGTGCCAGCTCACCTCCAACAGGGAGCACCGGGGAGCTGTTTTTT. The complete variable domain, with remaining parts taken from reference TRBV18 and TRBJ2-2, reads NAGVMQNPRHLVRRRGQEARLRCSPMKGHSHVYWYRQLPEEGLKFMVYLQKENIIDESGMPKERFSAEFPKEGPSILRIQQVVRGDSAAYFCASSPPTGSTGELFFGEGSRLTVL.

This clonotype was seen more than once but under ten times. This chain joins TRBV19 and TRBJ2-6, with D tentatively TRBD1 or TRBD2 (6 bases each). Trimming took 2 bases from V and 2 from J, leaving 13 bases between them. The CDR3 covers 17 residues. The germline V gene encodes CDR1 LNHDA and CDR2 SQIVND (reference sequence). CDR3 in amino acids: CASSIWGAITGANVLTF. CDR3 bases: TGTGCCAGTAGTATATGGGGGGCTATAACTGGGGCCAACGTCCTGACTTTC.

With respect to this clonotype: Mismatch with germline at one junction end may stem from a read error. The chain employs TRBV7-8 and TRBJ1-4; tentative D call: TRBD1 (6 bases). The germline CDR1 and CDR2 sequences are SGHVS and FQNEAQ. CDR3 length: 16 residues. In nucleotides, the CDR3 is TGCGCCAGCATCTTAATCGGTGGGGGCAATGGTGAAAAACTGTTTTTT. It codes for CASILIGGGNGEKLFF.

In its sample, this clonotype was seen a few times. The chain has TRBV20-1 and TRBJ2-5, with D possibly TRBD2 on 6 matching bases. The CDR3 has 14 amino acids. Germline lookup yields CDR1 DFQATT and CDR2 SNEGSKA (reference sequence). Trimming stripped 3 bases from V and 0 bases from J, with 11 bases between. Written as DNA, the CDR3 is TGCAGTGCTAGTTTCGGAGGGGACCAAGAGACCCAGTACTTC. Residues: CSASFGGDQETQYF.

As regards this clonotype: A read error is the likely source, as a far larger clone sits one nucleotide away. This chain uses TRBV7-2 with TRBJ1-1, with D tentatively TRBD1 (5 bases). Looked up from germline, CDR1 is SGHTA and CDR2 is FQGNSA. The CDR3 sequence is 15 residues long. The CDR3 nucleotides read TGTGCCGGCAGCATACAGGCAAGGGAGAACACTGAAGCTTTCTTT. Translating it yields CAGSIQARENTEAFF. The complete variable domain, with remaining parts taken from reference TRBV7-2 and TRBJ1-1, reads GAGVSQSPSNKVTEKGKDVELRCDPISGHTALYWYRQSLGQGLEFLIYFQGNSAPDKSGLPSDRFSAERTGGSVSTLTIQRTQQEDSAVYLCAGSIQARENTEAFFGQGTRLTVV.

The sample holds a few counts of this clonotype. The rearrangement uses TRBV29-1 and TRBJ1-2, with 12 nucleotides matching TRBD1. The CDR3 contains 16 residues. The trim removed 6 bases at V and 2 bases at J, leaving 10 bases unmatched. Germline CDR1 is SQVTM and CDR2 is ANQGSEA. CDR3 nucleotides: TGCAGCGTCACCGAGGGACAGGGGGCAAGGAACTATGGCTACACCTTC. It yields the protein CSVTEGQGARNYGYTF. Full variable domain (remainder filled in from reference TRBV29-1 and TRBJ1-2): SAVISQKPSRDICQRGTSLTIQCQVDSQVTMMFWYRQQPGQSLTLIATANQGSEATYESGFVIDKFPISRPNLTFSTLTVSNMSPEDSSIYLCSVTEGQGARNYGYTFGSGTRLTVV.

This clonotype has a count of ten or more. The CDR3 loop is CASSRDGLGTF. CDR3 coding DNA: TGCGCCAGCAGCAGGGACGGTTTGGGCACCTTC. The chain combines TRBV5-1 with TRBJ1-2, with D tentatively TRBD1 (5 bases). CDR1 is SGHRS and CDR2 is YFSETQ in the germline V gene. This CDR3 is 11 amino acids long. Trimming removed 4 bases from V and 13 bases from J, with 14 bases in between.

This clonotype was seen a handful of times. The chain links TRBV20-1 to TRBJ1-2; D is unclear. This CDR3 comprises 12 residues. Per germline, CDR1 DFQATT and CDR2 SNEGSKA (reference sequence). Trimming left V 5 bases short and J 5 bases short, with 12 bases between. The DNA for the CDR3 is TGCAGTGCTCGTGACGGATTTTATGGCTACACCTTC. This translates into CSARDGFYGYTF.

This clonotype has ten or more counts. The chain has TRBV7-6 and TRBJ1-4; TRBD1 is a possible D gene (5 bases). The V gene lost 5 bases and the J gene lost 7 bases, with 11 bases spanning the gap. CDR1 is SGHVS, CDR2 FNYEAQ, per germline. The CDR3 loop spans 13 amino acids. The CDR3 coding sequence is TGTGCCAGCAGCGGCAGGGCGGCTGAAAAACTGTTTTTT. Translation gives CASSGRAAEKLFF.

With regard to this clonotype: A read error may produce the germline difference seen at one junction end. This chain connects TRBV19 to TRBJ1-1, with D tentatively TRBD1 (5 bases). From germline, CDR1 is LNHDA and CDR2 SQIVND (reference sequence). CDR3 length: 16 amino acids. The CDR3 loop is CTSRSSGGTERAEAFF. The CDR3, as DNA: TGTACCAGTAGGTCAAGCGGAGGGACCGAACGCGCTGAAGCTTTCTTT.

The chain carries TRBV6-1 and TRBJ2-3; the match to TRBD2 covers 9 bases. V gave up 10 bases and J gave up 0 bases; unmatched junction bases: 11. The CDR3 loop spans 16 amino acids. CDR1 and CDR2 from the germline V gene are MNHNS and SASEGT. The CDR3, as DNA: TGTGCCACCACCCCACTAGCGGGCCTCAGCACAGATACGCAGTATTTT. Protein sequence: CATTPLAGLSTDTQYF.

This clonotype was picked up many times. CDR3 sequence reads: CASSLGGGDEKLFF. Written as DNA, the CDR3 is TGTGCCAGCAGCCTCGGGGGGGGGGATGAAAAACTGTTTTTT. The rearrangement joins TRBV7-2 to TRBJ1-4; a possible D gene is TRBD1 (5 bases). The germline V gene encodes CDR1 SGHTA and CDR2 FQGNSA. The V gene lost 5 bases and the J gene lost 6 bases, with 13 bases spanning the gap. The CDR3 spans 14 residues.

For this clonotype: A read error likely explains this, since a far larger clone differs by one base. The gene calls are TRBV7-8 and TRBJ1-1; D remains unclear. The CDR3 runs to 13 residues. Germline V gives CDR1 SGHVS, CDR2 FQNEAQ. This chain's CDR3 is CASSLSANTEVFF. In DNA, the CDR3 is TGTGCCAGCAGCTTAAGCGCAAACACTGAAGTTTTCTTT.

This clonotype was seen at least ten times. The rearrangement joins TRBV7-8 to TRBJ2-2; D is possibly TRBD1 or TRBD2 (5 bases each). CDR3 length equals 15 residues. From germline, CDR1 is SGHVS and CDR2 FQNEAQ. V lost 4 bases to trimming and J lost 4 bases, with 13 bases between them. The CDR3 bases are TGTGCCAGCAGCTCGGCCAACGGGGCCACCGGGGAGCTGTTTTTT. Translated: CASSSANGATGELFF.

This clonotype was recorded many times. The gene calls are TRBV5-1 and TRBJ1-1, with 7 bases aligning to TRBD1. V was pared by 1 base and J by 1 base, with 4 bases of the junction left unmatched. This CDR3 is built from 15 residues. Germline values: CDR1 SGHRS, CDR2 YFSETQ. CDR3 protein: CASSLFGTANTEAFF. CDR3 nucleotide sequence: TGCGCCAGCAGCTTGTTTGGGACAGCGAACACTGAAGCTTTCTTT.

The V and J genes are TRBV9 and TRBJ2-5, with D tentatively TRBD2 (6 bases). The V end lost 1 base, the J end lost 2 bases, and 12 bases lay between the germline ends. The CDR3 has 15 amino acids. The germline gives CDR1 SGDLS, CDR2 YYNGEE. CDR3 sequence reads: CASSVRWGVQETQYF. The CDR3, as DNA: TGTGCCAGCAGCGTAAGGTGGGGGGTGCAAGAGACCCAGTACTTC. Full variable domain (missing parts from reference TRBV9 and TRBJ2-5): DSGVTQTPKHLITATGQRVTLRCSPRSGDLSVYWYQQSLDQGLQFLIQYYNGEERAKGNILERFSAQQFPDLHSELNLSSLELGDSALYFCASSVRWGVQETQYFGPGTRLLVL.

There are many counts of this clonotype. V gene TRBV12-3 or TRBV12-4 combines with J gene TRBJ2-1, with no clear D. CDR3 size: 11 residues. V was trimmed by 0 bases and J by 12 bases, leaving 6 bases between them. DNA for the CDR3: TGTGCCAGCAGTTTAGCAGAGTCGCAGTTCTTC. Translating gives CASSLAESQFF.

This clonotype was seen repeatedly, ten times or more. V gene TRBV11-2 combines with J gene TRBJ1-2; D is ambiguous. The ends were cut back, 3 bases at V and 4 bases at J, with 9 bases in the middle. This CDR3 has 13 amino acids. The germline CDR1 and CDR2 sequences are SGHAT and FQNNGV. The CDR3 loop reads CASSFRTSYGYTF. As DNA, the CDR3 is TGTGCCAGCAGCTTTAGGACGAGCTATGGCTACACCTTC.

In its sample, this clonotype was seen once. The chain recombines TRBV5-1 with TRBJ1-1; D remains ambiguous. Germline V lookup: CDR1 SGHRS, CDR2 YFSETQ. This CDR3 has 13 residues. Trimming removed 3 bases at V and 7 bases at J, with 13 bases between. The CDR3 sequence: CASSSERLIEAFF. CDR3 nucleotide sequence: TGCGCCAGCAGCTCGGAACGTCTGATTGAAGCTTTCTTT.

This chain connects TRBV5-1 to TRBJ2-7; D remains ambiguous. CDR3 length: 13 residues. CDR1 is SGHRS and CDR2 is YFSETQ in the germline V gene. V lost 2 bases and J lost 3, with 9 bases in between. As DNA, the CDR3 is TGCGCCAGCAGCTTACCGCCTATCTACGAGCAGTACTTC. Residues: CASSLPPIYEQYF.

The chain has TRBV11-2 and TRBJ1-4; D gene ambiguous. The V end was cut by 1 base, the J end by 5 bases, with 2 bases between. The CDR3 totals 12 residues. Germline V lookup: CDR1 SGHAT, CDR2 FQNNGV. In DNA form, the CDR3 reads TGTGCCAGCAGCTTAGGCAATGAAAAACTGTTTTTT. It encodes CASSLGNEKLFF. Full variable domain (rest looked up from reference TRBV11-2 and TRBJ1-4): EAGVAQSPRYKIIEKRQSVAFWCNPISGHATLYWYQQILGQGPKLLIQFQNNGVVDDSQLPKDRFSAERLKGVDSTLKIQPAKLEDSAVYLCASSLGNEKLFFGSGTQLSVL.

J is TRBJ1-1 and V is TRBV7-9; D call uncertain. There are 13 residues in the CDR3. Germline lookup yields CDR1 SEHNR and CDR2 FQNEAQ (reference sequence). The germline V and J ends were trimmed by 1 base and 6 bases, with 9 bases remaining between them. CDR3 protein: CASSLGGHAEAFF. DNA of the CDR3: TGTGCCAGCAGCTTAGGCGGTCACGCTGAAGCTTTCTTT.